These T cell receptor beta chains were read from a single sample in a study of T cell responses to AZD1222 COVID-19 vaccine. Sequencing used immunoSEQ multiplex PCR; TCRdb keeps in-frame clones, though not all of them. The sample has about 270,000 clones; 90% to 95% are singletons. Sample: peripheral blood, taken 28 days after the second AZD1222 dose. The origin of the receptors is an adult who received the AZD1222 COVID-19 vaccine. CDR3s include the opening cysteine and the closing phenylalanine or tryptophan. A D gene is named only where the DNA matches it firmly.

v_gene: TRBV5-1; j_gene: TRBJ2-1; d_gene: NA; CDR3aa: CASSESSYNEQFF; CDR3nt: TGCGCCAGCAGCGAGAGCTCCTACAATGAGCAGTTCTTC
v_gene: TRBV9; j_gene: TRBJ2-3; d_gene: NA; CDR3aa: CASSLGQFTDTQYF; CDR3nt: TGTGCCAGCAGCCTAGGACAGTTCACAGATACGCAGTATTTT
v_gene: TRBV28; j_gene: TRBJ2-7; d_gene: TRBD2; CDR3aa: CASSLSGGAYEQYF; CDR3nt: TGTGCCAGCAGTTTATCGGGGGGGGCCTACGAGCAGTACTTC
v_gene: TRBV6-1; j_gene: TRBJ1-6; d_gene: NA; CDR3aa: CASSDAQRSPLHF; CDR3nt: TGTGCCAGCAGTGACGCGCAACGTTCACCCCTCCACTTT
v_gene: TRBV19; j_gene: TRBJ1-2; d_gene: NA; CDR3aa: CASSISSYGYTF; CDR3nt: TGTGCCAGTAGTATTTCCTCCTATGGCTACACCTTC
v_gene: TRBV28; j_gene: TRBJ1-1; d_gene: NA; CDR3aa: CASSLLGSYRTEAFF; CDR3nt: TGTGCCAGCAGTTTATTGGGGTCCTATCGGACTGAAGCTTTCTTT
v_gene: TRBV10-1; j_gene: TRBJ1-1; d_gene: TRBD1; CDR3aa: CASSEEDRVETEAFF; CDR3nt: TGCGCCAGCAGTGAGGAGGACAGGGTGGAGACTGAAGCTTTCTTT
v_gene: TRBV7-2; j_gene: TRBJ1-4; d_gene: TRBD1; CDR3aa: CASSPRTGHTGEKLFF; CDR3nt: TGTGCCAGCAGCCCGCGGACAGGCCACACGGGGGAAAAACTGTTTTTT
v_gene: TRBV12-3/TRBV12-4; j_gene: TRBJ1-4; d_gene: NA; CDR3aa: CASRLDPNEKLFF; CDR3nt: TGTGCCAGCAGACTCGACCCAAATGAAAAACTGTTTTTT
v_gene: TRBV7-8; j_gene: TRBJ2-2; d_gene: NA; CDR3aa: CASSALRGTGELFF; CDR3nt: TGTGCCAGCAGCGCCTTAAGGGGTACCGGGGAGCTGTTTTTT
v_gene: TRBV7-9; j_gene: TRBJ1-5; d_gene: NA; CDR3aa: CASSPGGNQPQHF; CDR3nt: TGTGCCAGCAGCCCTGGGGGCAATCAGCCCCAGCATTTT
v_gene: TRBV10-1; j_gene: TRBJ2-2; d_gene: NA; CDR3aa: CASASGGTVNTGELFF; CDR3nt: TGCGCCAGCGCCTCCGGCGGGACGGTGAACACCGGGGAGCTGTTTTTT
v_gene: TRBV24-1; j_gene: TRBJ2-2; d_gene: NA; CDR3aa: CATRRATGELFF; CDR3nt: TGTGCCACCCGGCGGGCCACCGGGGAGCTGTTTTTT
v_gene: TRBV11-3; j_gene: TRBJ2-1; d_gene: TRBD1; CDR3aa: CASSAGQGAYNEQFF; CDR3nt: TGTGCCAGCAGCGCGGGACAGGGGGCCTACAATGAGCAGTTCTTC
v_gene: TRBV28; j_gene: TRBJ1-2; d_gene: NA; CDR3aa: CASSLEVSGGYGYTF; CDR3nt: TGTGCCAGCAGTTTAGAGGTGTCGGGGGGCTATGGCTACACCTTC
v_gene: TRBV10-1; j_gene: TRBJ1-1; d_gene: NA; CDR3aa: CASSDLKSEAFF; CDR3nt: TGCGCCAGCAGTGATCTTAAGAGTGAAGCTTTCTTT
v_gene: TRBV12-3/TRBV12-4; j_gene: TRBJ2-7; d_gene: NA; CDR3aa: CASSPNALEEQYF; CDR3nt: TGTGCCAGCAGTCCAAACGCCCTGGAAGAGCAGTACTTC
v_gene: TRBV6-5; j_gene: TRBJ2-7; d_gene: TRBD1; CDR3aa: CASSRGQGIYEQYF; CDR3nt: TGTGCCAGCAGTCGGGGACAGGGGATTTACGAGCAGTACTTC
v_gene: TRBV7-8; j_gene: TRBJ2-7; d_gene: NA; CDR3aa: CASSLGGSRTGPYEQYF; CDR3nt: TGTGCCAGCAGCTTAGGTGGTAGTCGTACGGGGCCCTACGAGCAGTACTTC
v_gene: TRBV13; j_gene: TRBJ1-6; d_gene: TRBD1; CDR3aa: CASSQDRGPHNSPLHF; CDR3nt: TGTGCCAGCAGCCAGGACAGGGGTCCCCATAATTCACCCCTCCACTTT
v_gene: TRBV11-2; j_gene: TRBJ2-2; d_gene: TRBD2; CDR3aa: CASSPRTSGFTGELFF; CDR3nt: TGTGCCAGCAGCCCACGGACTAGCGGGTTCACCGGGGAGCTGTTTTTT
v_gene: TRBV9; j_gene: TRBJ1-3; d_gene: NA; CDR3aa: CASSVEGTGNTIYF; CDR3nt: TGTGCCAGCAGCGTGGAGGGGACGGGAAACACCATATATTTT
v_gene: TRBV3-1/TRBV3-2; j_gene: TRBJ1-5; d_gene: NA; CDR3aa: CASSLGTWNQPQHF; CDR3nt: TGTGCCAGCAGCCTTGGGACCTGGAATCAGCCCCAGCATTTT